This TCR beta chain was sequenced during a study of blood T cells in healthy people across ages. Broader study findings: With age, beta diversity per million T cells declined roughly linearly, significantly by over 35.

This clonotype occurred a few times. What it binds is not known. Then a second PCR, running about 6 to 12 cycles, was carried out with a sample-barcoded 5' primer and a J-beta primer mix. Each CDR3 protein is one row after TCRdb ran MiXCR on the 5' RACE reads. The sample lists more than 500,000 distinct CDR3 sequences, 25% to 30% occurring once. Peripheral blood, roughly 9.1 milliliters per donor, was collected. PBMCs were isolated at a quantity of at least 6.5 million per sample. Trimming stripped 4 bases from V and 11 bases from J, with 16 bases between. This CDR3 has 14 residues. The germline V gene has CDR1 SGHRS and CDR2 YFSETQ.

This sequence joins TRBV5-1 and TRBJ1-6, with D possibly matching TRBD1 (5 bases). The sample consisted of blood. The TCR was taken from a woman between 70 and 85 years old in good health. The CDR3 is CASSLDGGKTPLHF. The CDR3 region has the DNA TGCGCCAGCAGCCTCGACGGGGGGAAGACACCCCTCCACTTT. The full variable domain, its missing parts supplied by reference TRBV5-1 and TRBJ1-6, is KAGVTQTPRYLIKTRGQQVTLSCSPISGHRSVSWYQQTPGQGLQFLFEYFSETQRNKGNFPGRFSGRQFSNSRSEMNVSTLELGDSALYLCASSLDGGKTPLHFGNGTRLTVT.